The next 31 T cell receptor beta chains were all read from a single sample in a study of T cells after posttransplantation cyclophosphamide. Treatment was busulfan-fludarabine conditioning, a marrow graft, and cyclophosphamide on days +3 and +4. This table comes from immunoSEQ multiplex PCR, and its TCRdb copy is limited to in-frame clones, with some not included. This sample carries some 7,900 clones, none of them present only once. The material sequenced was PBMCs, taken after an allogeneic stem cell transplant with post-transplant cyclophosphamide. Receptor source: a male patient aged 25-45 years who received an allogeneic stem cell transplant from an unrelated donor, was CMV-positive, and had acute and chronic GVHD. Some of these T cells may belong to the graft donor.

In this sample, this clone turned up a few times. The gene calls are TRBV9 and TRBJ2-5, with 13 positions matching TRBD2. J gave up 7 bases and V 4 bases, and 16 bases lay outside the gene matches. CDR3 length equals 18 residues. In germline, CDR1 is SGDLS, CDR2 YYNGEE. The CDR3 is CASSLRGGLAGSGVTQYF. The CDR3 DNA sequence: TGTGCCAGCAGCTTAAGAGGGGGACTAGCGGGGTCGGGGGTGACCCAGTACTTC.

This clone was detected ten times or more. This chain links TRBV7-9 with TRBJ1-2; D ambiguous. The CDR3 length is 14 residues. In germline, CDR1 is SEHNR, CDR2 FQNEAQ (reference sequence). Trimming pared 1 base from V and 2 bases from J, leaving 8 bases between. The CDR3 spells CASSLGVGNYGYTF. As DNA, the CDR3 is TGTGCCAGCAGCTTAGGTGTCGGGAACTATGGCTACACCTTC. The full variable domain, with the rest looked up from reference TRBV7-9 and TRBJ1-2, is DTGVSQNPRHKITKRGQNVTFRCDPISEHNRLYWYRQTLGQGPEFLTYFQNEAQLEKSRLLSDRFSAERPKGSFSTLEIQRTEQGDSAMYLCASSLGVGNYGYTFGSGTRLTVV.

This clone was observed at least ten times. This sequence joins TRBV14 and TRBJ2-7, with D possibly being TRBD1 (6 bases). The CDR3 is 13 amino acids. Germline loops: CDR1 SGHDN, CDR2 FVKESK. V shed 6 bases and J shed 2 bases, with 11 bases lying between them. CDR3 DNA: TGTGCCAGCAGGGACAGCTTCACCTACGAGCAGTACTTC. Residues: CASRDSFTYEQYF.

This clone was detected ten times or more. The rearrangement links TRBV5-1 to TRBJ1-5; no definite D call. Trimming pared 1 base from V and 0 bases from J, leaving 14 bases between. CDR1 SGHRS and CDR2 YFSETQ come from the germline V gene. CDR3 length equals 17 residues. The CDR3 coding sequence is TGCGCCAGCAGCTTGTGGCCCCTAGGTGATAGCAATCAGCCCCAGCATTTT. The encoded protein is CASSLWPLGDSNQPQHF. Based on the CDR3 plus reference TRBV5-1 and TRBJ1-5, the full variable domain is KAGVTQTPRYLIKTRGQQVTLSCSPISGHRSVSWYQQTPGQGLQFLFEYFSETQRNKGNFPGRFSGRQFSNSRSEMNVSTLELGDSALYLCASSLWPLGDSNQPQHFGDGTRLSIL.

The DNA of the CDR3 is TGCAGCGTCCAACCTGCTGGGGCAGTCGCTGATACGCAGTATTTT. It translates to CSVQPAGAVADTQYF. The chain uses TRBV29-1 and TRBJ2-3, with D possibly TRBD1 on 5 matching bases. The CDR3 is 15 residues long. With 6 bases removed from V and 6 bases from J, the gap between germline ends came to 22 bases. CDR1 and CDR2 from the germline V gene are SQVTM and ANQGSEA.

By proportion, this clone is large. The chain links TRBV14 to TRBJ2-1, with 13 bases identical to TRBD2. V gave up 5 bases and J gave up 5 bases; unmatched junction bases: 15. Germline V gives CDR1 SGHDN, CDR2 FVKESK. The CDR3 covers 19 residues. CDR3 sequence reads: CASSVRTSGRLNLDNEQFF. Here the CDR3 DNA reads TGTGCCAGCAGCGTACGGACTAGCGGGAGACTAAATCTCGACAATGAGCAGTTCTTC.

This clone was detected ten times or more. The chain carries TRBV12-3 or TRBV12-4 and TRBJ2-7; D uncertain. Trimming pared 5 bases from V and 2 bases from J, leaving 13 bases between. The CDR3 loop spans 14 amino acids. The CDR3 region has the DNA TGTGCCAGCAGTCCTCAGGCCTCTCCCTACGAGCAGTACTTC. Protein sequence: CASSPQASPYEQYF.

This clone has ten or more counts. The chain couples TRBV12-3 or TRBV12-4 to TRBJ2-3; TRBD2 might be the D (5 bases). V dropped 4 bases and J dropped 1 base, with 15 bases sitting between them. This CDR3 has 16 residues. The CDR3 DNA sequence: TGTGCCAGCAGTTCCCCCTCACTAGAGCGCACAGATACGCAGTATTTT. This codes for CASSSPSLERTDTQYF.

This clone was counted ten times or more. This chain links TRBV11-3 with TRBJ1-4; the D is unclear. Trimming stripped 2 bases from V and 3 bases from J, with 10 bases between. The CDR3 is made up of 15 amino acids. Germline-derived CDR1 and CDR2 are SGHNT and YENEEA. The CDR3 protein is CASSLNSGPNEKLFF. CDR3 nucleotides: TGTGCCAGCAGCTTAAATAGCGGCCCTAATGAAAAACTGTTTTTT.

This clone occurred many times. The rearrangement links TRBV28 to TRBJ2-1; TRBD2 might be the D (5 bases). Germline lookup yields CDR1 MDHEN and CDR2 SYDVKM. V was trimmed by 6 bases and J by 8 bases, leaving 17 bases between them. CDR3 length: 14 residues. The CDR3, as DNA: TGTGCCAGCAGCTACGCGGGCAGCTTTTATGAGCAGTTCTTC. Residues: CASSYAGSFYEQFF.

The table lists this clone with many counts. V usage is TRBV7-9 and J usage is TRBJ2-7; D call uncertain. The germline V and J ends were trimmed by 4 bases and 4 bases, with 14 bases remaining between them. CDR3 length equals 14 residues. The germline gives CDR1 SEHNR, CDR2 FQNEAQ (reference sequence). The CDR3 region is CASSSADSLYEQYF. DNA for the CDR3: TGTGCCAGCAGCTCAGCAGATTCGCTATACGAGCAGTACTTC.

In its sample, this clone is medium-sized (0.01 to 0.1%). The chain recombines TRBV9 with TRBJ1-4; perhaps TRBD1 as D (6 bases). Germline V CDR1 and CDR2: SGDLS, YYNGEE. Trimming took off 6 bases at V and 7 bases at J, with 19 bases between the two ends. This CDR3 has 15 amino acids. The CDR3 DNA is TGTGCCAGCACCCCCGGATTGGGGGCTGGTGAAAAACTGTTTTTT. Its translation: CASTPGLGAGEKLFF.

Sample share makes this clone medium-sized. The chain combines TRBV2 with TRBJ2-1; TRBD2 might be the D (6 bases). Trimming pared 3 bases from V and 3 bases from J, leaving 12 bases between. The CDR3 consists of 15 residues. Germline-derived CDR1 and CDR2 are SNHLY and FYNNEI. DNA for the CDR3: TGTGCCAGCAGTGAGTCTGGCGGGATCTACAATGAGCAGTTCTTC. Encoded protein: CASSESGGIYNEQFF. Full variable domain (outside the CDR3, taken from reference TRBV2 and TRBJ2-1): EPEVTQTPSHQVTQMGQEVILRCVPISNHLYFYWYRQILGQKVEFLVSFYNNEISEKSEIFDDQFSVERPDGSNFTLKIRSTKLEDSAMYFCASSESGGIYNEQFFGPGTRLTVL.

This clone came up many times. The J gene is TRBJ2-7, the V gene TRBV6-1, with D perhaps TRBD1 (6 bases). Germline V gene lookup returns CDR1 MNHNS and CDR2 SASEGT. V lost 1 base and J lost 0, with 10 bases in between. The CDR3 is made up of 15 amino acids. CDR3 nucleotides: TGTGCCAGCAGTGAAGTGTCAGGGGTCTCCTACGAGCAGTACTTC. It specifies CASSEVSGVSYEQYF.

This clone showed up many times. The chain uses TRBV4-3 and TRBJ2-1, with TRBD2 matching 8 bases. CDR1 LGHNA and CDR2 YSLEER come from the germline V gene. V lost 4 bases and J lost 9; bases outside the gene matches: 5. The CDR3 has 13 residues. CDR3 coding DNA: TGCGCCAGCAGCCCCCGGGGGGGAGCTGAGCAGTTCTTC. Its translation is CASSPRGGAEQFF.

This clone has a count of ten or more. This chain connects TRBV30 to TRBJ1-1; D gene uncertain. V lost 2 bases and J lost 7, with 11 bases in between. CDR1 is GTSNPN, CDR2 SVGIG, per germline (reference sequence). The CDR3 covers 12 residues. CDR3 loop: CAWSRQSGEAFF. In nucleotides, the CDR3 is TGTGCCTGGAGTCGTCAGTCGGGTGAAGCTTTCTTT.

This clone is labeled as medium-sized. This chain joins TRBV27 and TRBJ2-7, with 7 bases identical to TRBD2. This CDR3 region has 13 residues. Germline values: CDR1 MNHEY, CDR2 SMNVEV (reference sequence). The V and J ends lost 5 bases and 7 bases, in that order; junction bases with no gene match: 8. The CDR3 reads CASSLPPGGEQYF. CDR3 DNA: TGTGCCAGCAGTCTCCCACCCGGGGGGGAGCAGTACTTC.

In its sample, this clone was seen a few times. The chain is built from TRBV9 and TRBJ1-1; D perhaps matches TRBD1 (5 bases). The CDR3 runs to 13 residues. Trimming left V 0 bases short and J 3 bases short, with 6 bases between. Per germline, CDR1 SGDLS and CDR2 YYNGEE. CDR3 coding DNA: TGTGCCAGCAGCGTAGGGGGCTACACTGAAGCTTTCTTT. Its protein is CASSVGGYTEAFF.

This clone was observed at least ten times. The CDR3 region has the DNA TGTGCCAGCAGTTTATTGGCAGGGGGCTACACCTTC. It is translated as CASSLLAGGYTF. The chain is built from TRBV12-3 or TRBV12-4 and TRBJ1-2; a possible D gene is TRBD1 (5 bases). Trimming left V 2 bases short and J 8 bases short, with 9 bases between. The CDR3 is 12 amino acids.

This clone was detected many times. CDR3 DNA sequence: TGCGCCAGCAGCTGGACAAGCACCGGGGAGCTGTTTTTT. Translation: CASSWTSTGELFF. V usage is TRBV5-1 and J usage is TRBJ2-2; D is possibly TRBD1 (5 bases). The germline V and J ends were trimmed by 3 bases and 4 bases, with 7 bases remaining between them. Germline assignment: CDR1 SGHRS and CDR2 YFSETQ. The CDR3 has 13 residues.

This clone was observed at least ten times. This chain uses TRBV12-3 or TRBV12-4 with TRBJ2-3; possible D gene TRBD2, 6 bases. Trimming removed 3 bases from V and 1 base from J, with 11 bases in between. The CDR3 consists of 15 residues. DNA for the CDR3: TGTGCCAGCAGTTTCGACGGGGAGGGCACAGATACGCAGTATTTT. This encodes CASSFDGEGTDTQYF.

This clone was seen ten or more times. V is TRBV6-2 or TRBV6-3 and J is TRBJ1-2; D gene unclear. Trimming left V 2 bases short and J 7 bases short, with 14 bases between. Looked up from germline, CDR1 is MNHEY and CDR2 is SVGEGT. This CDR3 is built from 14 residues. CDR3 sequence: CASSYRWTKAGYTF. The CDR3 region has the DNA TGTGCCAGCAGTTACCGCTGGACTAAGGCTGGCTACACCTTC.

This clone appeared many times. V usage is TRBV6-2 or TRBV6-3 and J usage is TRBJ2-3, with D possibly being TRBD2 (6 bases). V was pared by 2 bases and J by 6 bases, with 18 bases between. Per germline, CDR1 MNHEY and CDR2 SVGEGT. This CDR3 is built from 16 residues. CDR3 amino acids: CASSYPSGLGVDTQYF. The CDR3 DNA sequence: TGTGCCAGCAGTTACCCTTCGGGACTTGGGGTTGATACGCAGTATTTT.

This clone has at least ten counts. V gene TRBV10-3 combines with J gene TRBJ1-2, with unresolved D. The V end was cut by 2 bases, the J end by 6 bases, with 7 bases between. This CDR3 comprises 12 residues. Germline-derived CDR1 and CDR2 are ENHRY and SYGVKD. The CDR3 coding sequence is TGTGCCATCAGTGAGCCCCAGGATGGCTACACCTTC. Its translation: CAISEPQDGYTF.

This clone was recorded many times. This chain connects TRBV6-1 to TRBJ1-1; TRBD1 aligns across 7 bases. Per germline, CDR1 MNHNS and CDR2 SASEGT. Trimming at V came to 6 bases and at J to 0 bases, leaving 7 bases not matched to a gene. CDR3 length: 15 residues. The chain's CDR3 is CASRLKTGMNTEAFF. The CDR3 DNA sequence: TGTGCCAGCAGGCTGAAGACAGGGATGAACACTGAAGCTTTCTTT.

This clone was counted many times. This chain joins TRBV6-2 or TRBV6-3 and TRBJ1-1; D is possibly TRBD1 (5 bases). This CDR3 contains 12 residues. Germline V gene sequence: CDR1 MNHEY, CDR2 SVGEGT. V was clipped by 6 bases and J by 5 bases, with 10 bases between them. The CDR3 reads CASSPGGTEAFF. In DNA, the CDR3 is TGTGCCAGCAGCCCGGGGGGGACTGAAGCTTTCTTT.

In its sample, this clone was seen many times. The V call is TRBV27, the J call TRBJ1-1; no clear D gene. The V and J ends lost 3 bases and 1 base respectively, with 18 bases between them. The CDR3 length is 17 residues. From germline, CDR1 is MNHEY and CDR2 SMNVEV (reference sequence). The CDR3 is CASSLWPPGVRNTEAFF. CDR3 in DNA: TGTGCCAGCAGTTTGTGGCCCCCCGGGGTGCGGAACACTGAAGCTTTCTTT.

This clone was detected many times. This sequence joins TRBV18 and TRBJ1-1, with D unresolved. V lost 2 bases and J 0 bases, leaving 4 bases between the germline ends. The CDR3 totals 13 residues. Germline V CDR1 and CDR2: KGHSH, LQKENI. CDR3 nucleotide sequence: TGTGCCAGCTCACCAGCAGTGAACACTGAAGCTTTCTTT. This translates into CASSPAVNTEAFF.

This clone was seen at least ten times. The chain carries TRBV11-3 and TRBJ1-1; D not certain. The CDR3 is made up of 14 amino acids. Between the trimmed V and J ends, which lost 5 bases and 3 bases, there was a span of 13 bases. Germline V gene sequence: CDR1 SGHNT, CDR2 YENEEA. CDR3 in amino acids: CASSPRYSDTEAFF. CDR3 nucleotides: TGTGCCAGCAGCCCACGGTACTCTGACACTGAAGCTTTCTTT.

This clone was recorded at least ten times. The J gene is TRBJ1-2, the V gene TRBV10-3, with a weak D call TRBD1 (5 bases). Germline V gene lookup returns CDR1 ENHRY and CDR2 SYGVKD. V lost 5 bases to trimming and J lost 8 bases, with 9 bases between them. The CDR3 spans 11 residues. CDR3 nucleotides: TGTGCCATCAGTTCGGAGGGGGGCTACACCTTC. Its protein is CAISSEGGYTF.

By share, this clone counts as medium-sized. In DNA, the CDR3 is TGTGCCAGTAGTATGACCGGGACAGGCATTAGTTTAGTAGGTCAGCCCCAGCATTTT. Translated, it gives CASSMTGTGISLVGQPQHF. The V and J genes are TRBV19 and TRBJ1-5; TRBD1 aligns across 8 bases. The CDR3 extends over 19 amino acids. Trimming cost V 3 bases and J 6 bases; bases outside gene matches: 19. The germline V gene encodes CDR1 LNHDA and CDR2 SQIVND (reference sequence).